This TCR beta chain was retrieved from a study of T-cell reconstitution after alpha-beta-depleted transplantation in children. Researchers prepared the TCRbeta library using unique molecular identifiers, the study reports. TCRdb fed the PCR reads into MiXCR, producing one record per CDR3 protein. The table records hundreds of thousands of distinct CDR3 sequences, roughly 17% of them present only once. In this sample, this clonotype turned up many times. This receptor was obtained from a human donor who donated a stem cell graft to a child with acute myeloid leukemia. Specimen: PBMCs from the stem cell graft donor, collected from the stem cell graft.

CDR3 sequence reads: CASSQRGNQPQHF. CDR3 DNA: TGTGCCAGCAGCCAGCGGGGCAATCAGCCCCAGCATTTT. V gene TRBV7-2 combines with J gene TRBJ1-5; D remains ambiguous. The CDR3 runs 13 residues. Per germline, CDR1 SGHTA and CDR2 FQGNSA. Trimming removed 5 bases at V and 2 bases at J, with 7 bases between.